Described below is a single T cell receptor beta chain sequence and its context. The sample belongs to a study of blood T cell repertoires in COVID-19. Profiling relied on immunoSEQ multiplex PCR, and the TCRdb table lists in-frame clones only, not all of them. The sample records about 300,000 clones, about 91% being singletons. The CDR3 is made up of 16 amino acids. Trimming removed 6 bases at V and 5 bases at J, with 20 bases between. Germline-derived CDR1 and CDR2 are MNHNY and SVGAGI (reference sequence). Input material: peripheral blood. This receptor was identified in a woman in her 30s who had recovered from COVID-19. The rearrangement joins TRBV6-6 to TRBJ1-3; possible D gene TRBD1, 6 bases. CDR3 nucleotides: TGTGCCAGCAGCCTATTCTTGGGGGCAAGGAGAAACACCATATATTTT. Its protein is CASSLFLGARRNTIYF.